This T cell receptor (beta chain) was sequenced during a study of vaccination effects on CD4 cells after COVID-19. Study-level information: Two doses of either BNT162b2 or mRNA-1273 were given to each participant. A couple of convalescent pre-vaccine samples were taken 142 and 148 days post-diagnosis.

The V gene's germline CDR1 is LNHDA and CDR2 SQIVND (reference sequence). This CDR3 contains 14 residues. V was cut by 2 bases and J by 5 bases, with 12 bases left in between. With regard to this clone: The antigen is unknown.

Profiling relied on immunoSEQ multiplex PCR, and the TCRdb table lists in-frame clones only, not all of them. The table has 42,000 or so clones, around 70% seen once; the top ten hold around a third. Antigen-specific CD4+ T cells expanded by the ViraFEST assay with viral peptide pools were then sequenced. Culturing for around ten days preceded CD4+ T cell isolation. It was between March and December 2020 that the person had a SARS-CoV-2 infection confirmed by PCR. On days 3 and 7, fresh IL-2 medium replaced half the medium. The sequence derives from a human donor who had a prior SARS-CoV-2 infection. The sequencing here drew on CD4+ T cells from PBMCs cultured with a peptide pool, taken before COVID-19 vaccination. This chain joins TRBV19 and TRBJ2-5; possible D gene TRBD1, 5 bases. The DNA of the CDR3 is TGTGCCAGTAGTATATCAGGGATGTGGGAGACCCAGTACTTC. Translating it yields CASSISGMWETQYF.